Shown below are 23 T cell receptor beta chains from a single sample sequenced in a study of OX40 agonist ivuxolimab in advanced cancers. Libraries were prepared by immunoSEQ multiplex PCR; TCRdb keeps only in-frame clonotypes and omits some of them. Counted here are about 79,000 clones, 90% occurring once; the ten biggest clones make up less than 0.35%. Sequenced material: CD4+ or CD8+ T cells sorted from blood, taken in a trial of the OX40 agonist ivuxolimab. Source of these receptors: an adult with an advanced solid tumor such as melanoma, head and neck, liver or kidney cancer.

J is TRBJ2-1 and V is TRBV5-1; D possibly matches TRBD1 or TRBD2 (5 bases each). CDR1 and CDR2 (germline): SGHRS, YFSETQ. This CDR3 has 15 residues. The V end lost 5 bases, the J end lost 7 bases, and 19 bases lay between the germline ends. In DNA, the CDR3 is TGCGCCAGCAGTGGGGCCCTGGGGGTCGTGAATGAGCAGTTCTTC. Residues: CASSGALGVVNEQFF.

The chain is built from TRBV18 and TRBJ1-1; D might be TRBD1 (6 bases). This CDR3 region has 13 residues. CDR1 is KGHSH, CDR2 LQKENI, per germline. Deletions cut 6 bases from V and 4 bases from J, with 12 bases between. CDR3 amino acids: CASSPGRGTEAFF. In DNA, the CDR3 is TGTGCCAGCTCCCCCGGCAGGGGCACTGAAGCTTTCTTT.

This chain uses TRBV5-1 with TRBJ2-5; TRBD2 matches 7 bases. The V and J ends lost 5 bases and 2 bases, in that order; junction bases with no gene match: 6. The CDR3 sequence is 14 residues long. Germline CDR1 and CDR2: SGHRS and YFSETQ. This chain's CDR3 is CASRGVGGQETQYF. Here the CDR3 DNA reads TGCGCCAGCAGGGGAGTGGGGGGGCAAGAGACCCAGTACTTC. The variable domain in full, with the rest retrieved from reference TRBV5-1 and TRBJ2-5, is KAGVTQTPRYLIKTRGQQVTLSCSPISGHRSVSWYQQTPGQGLQFLFEYFSETQRNKGNFPGRFSGRQFSNSRSEMNVSTLELGDSALYLCASRGVGGQETQYFGPGTRLLVL.

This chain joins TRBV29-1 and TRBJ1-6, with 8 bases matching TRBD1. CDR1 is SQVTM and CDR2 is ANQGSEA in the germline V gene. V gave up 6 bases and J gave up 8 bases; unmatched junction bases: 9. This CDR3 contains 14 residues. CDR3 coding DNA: TGCAGCGTCCGAACAGGGGGAACGGATTCACCCCTCCACTTT. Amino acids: CSVRTGGTDSPLHF.

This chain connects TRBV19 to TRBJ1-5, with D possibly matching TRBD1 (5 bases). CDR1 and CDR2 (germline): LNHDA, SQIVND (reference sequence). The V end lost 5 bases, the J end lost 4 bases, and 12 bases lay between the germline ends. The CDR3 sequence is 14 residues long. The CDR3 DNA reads TGTGCCAGTAGTGATCGGACACCTAATCAGCCCCAGCATTTT. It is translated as CASSDRTPNQPQHF.

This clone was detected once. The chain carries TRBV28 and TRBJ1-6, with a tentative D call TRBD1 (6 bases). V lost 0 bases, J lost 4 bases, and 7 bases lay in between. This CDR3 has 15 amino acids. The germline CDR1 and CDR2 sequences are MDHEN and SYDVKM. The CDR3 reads CASSLWRGYNSPLHF. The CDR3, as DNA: TGTGCCAGCAGTTTATGGAGGGGGTATAATTCACCCCTCCACTTT.

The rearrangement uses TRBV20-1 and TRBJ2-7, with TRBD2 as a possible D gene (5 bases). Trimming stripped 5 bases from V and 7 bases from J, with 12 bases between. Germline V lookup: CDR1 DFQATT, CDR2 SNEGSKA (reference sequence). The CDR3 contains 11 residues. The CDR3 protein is CSAPEGREQYF. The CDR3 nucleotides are TGCAGTGCTCCCGAAGGGAGAGAGCAGTACTTC.

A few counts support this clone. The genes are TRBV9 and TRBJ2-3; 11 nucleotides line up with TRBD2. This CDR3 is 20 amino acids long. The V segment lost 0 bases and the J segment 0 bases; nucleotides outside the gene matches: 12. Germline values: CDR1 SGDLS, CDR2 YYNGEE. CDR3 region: CASSVEAVAGGLGSTDTQYF. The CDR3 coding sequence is TGTGCCAGCAGCGTAGAAGCGGTAGCGGGGGGGCTAGGGAGCACAGATACGCAGTATTTT.

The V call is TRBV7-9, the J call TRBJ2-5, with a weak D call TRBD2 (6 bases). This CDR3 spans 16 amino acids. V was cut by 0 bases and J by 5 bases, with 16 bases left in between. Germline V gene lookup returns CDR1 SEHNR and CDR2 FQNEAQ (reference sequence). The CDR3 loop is CASSLAGTGGVETQYF. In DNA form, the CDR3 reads TGTGCCAGCAGCTTAGCGGGAACAGGAGGGGTTGAGACCCAGTACTTC.

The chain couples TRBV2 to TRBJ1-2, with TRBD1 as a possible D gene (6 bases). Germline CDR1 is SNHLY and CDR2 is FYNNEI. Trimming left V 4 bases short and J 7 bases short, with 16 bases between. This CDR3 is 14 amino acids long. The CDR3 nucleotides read TGTGCCAGCAGTGTTTACAAGGGGGACCGTGGCTACACCTTC. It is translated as CASSVYKGDRGYTF.

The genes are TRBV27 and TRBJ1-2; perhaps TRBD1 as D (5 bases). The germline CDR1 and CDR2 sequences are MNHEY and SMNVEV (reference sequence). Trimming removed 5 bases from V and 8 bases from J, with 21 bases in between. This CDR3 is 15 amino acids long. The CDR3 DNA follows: TGTGCCAGCAGTACCACCATAGGGGCGCGGGGGGGCTACACCTTC. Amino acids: CASSTTIGARGGYTF.

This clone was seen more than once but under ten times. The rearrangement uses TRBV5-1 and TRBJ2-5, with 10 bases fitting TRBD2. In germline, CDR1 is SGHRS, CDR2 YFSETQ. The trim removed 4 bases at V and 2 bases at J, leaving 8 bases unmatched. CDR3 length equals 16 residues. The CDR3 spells CASSNSPSGGQETQYF. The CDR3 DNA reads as TGCGCCAGCAGCAATAGCCCTAGCGGGGGACAAGAGACCCAGTACTTC. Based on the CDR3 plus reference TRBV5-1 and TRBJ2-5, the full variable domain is KAGVTQTPRYLIKTRGQQVTLSCSPISGHRSVSWYQQTPGQGLQFLFEYFSETQRNKGNFPGRFSGRQFSNSRSEMNVSTLELGDSALYLCASSNSPSGGQETQYFGPGTRLLVL.

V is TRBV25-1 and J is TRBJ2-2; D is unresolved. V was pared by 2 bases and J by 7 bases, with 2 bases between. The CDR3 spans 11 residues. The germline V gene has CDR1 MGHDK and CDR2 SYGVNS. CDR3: CASSEVGELFF. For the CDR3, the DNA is TGTGCCAGCAGTGAAGTCGGGGAGCTGTTTTTT.

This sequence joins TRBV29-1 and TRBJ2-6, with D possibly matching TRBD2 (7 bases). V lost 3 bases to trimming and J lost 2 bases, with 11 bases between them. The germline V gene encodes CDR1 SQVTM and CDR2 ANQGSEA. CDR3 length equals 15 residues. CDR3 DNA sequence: TGCAGCGTTGACACGGGGGGCGCTGGGGCCAACGTCCTGACTTTC. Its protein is CSVDTGGAGANVLTF.

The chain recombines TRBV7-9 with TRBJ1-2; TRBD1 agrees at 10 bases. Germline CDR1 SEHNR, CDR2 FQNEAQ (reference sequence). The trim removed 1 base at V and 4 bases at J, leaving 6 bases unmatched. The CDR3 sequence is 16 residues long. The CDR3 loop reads CASSLGTGQGIYGYTF. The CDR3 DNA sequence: TGTGCCAGCAGCTTAGGAACGGGACAGGGGATCTATGGCTACACCTTC.

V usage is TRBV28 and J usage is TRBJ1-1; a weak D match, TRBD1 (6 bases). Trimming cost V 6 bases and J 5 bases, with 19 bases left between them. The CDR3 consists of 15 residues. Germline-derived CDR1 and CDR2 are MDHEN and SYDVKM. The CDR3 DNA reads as TGTGCCAGCAGGACTACACGGGGGGGCTGGACTGAAGCTTTCTTT. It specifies CASRTTRGGWTEAFF.

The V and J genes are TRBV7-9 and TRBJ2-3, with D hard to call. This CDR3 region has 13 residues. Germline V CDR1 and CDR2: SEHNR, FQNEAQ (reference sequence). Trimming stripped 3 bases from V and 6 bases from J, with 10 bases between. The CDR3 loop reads CASSFRWRDTQYF. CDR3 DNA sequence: TGTGCCAGCAGCTTCAGGTGGCGGGATACGCAGTATTTT.

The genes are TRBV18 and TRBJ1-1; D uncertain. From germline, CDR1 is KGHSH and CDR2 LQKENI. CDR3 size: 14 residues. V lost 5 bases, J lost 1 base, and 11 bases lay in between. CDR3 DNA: TGTGCCAGCTCAGTGGAAGGGCCGAACACTGAAGCTTTCTTT. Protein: CASSVEGPNTEAFF.

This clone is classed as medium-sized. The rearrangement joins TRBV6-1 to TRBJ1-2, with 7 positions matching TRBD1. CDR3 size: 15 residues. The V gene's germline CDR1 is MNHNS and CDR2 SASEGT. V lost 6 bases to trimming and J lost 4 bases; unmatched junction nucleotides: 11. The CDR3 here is CASSIRRGEGYGYTF. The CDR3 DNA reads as TGTGCCAGCAGCATCCGCAGGGGGGAAGGCTATGGCTACACCTTC.

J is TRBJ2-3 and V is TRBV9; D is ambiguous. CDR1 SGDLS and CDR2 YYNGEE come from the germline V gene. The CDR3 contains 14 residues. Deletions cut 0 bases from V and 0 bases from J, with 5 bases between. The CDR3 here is CASSVGPSTDTQYF. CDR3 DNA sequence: TGTGCCAGCAGCGTAGGGCCCAGCACAGATACGCAGTATTTT.

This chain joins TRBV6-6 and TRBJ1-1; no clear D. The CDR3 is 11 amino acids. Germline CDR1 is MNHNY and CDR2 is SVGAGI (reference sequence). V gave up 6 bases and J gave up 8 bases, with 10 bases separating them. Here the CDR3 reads CASSPPGEAFF. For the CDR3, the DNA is TGTGCCAGCAGCCCCCCGGGAGAAGCTTTCTTT.

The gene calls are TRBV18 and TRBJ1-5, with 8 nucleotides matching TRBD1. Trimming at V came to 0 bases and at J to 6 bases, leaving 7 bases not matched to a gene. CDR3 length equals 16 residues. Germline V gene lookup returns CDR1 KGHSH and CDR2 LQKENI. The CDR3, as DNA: TGTGCCAGCTCACCACCGTCGGGCAGGGGGCTTCAGCCCCAGCATTTT. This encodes CASSPPSGRGLQPQHF.

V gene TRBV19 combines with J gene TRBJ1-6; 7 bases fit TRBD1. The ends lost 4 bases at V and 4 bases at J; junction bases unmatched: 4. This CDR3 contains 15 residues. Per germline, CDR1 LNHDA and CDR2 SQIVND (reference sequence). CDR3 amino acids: CASSTTGVYNSPLHF. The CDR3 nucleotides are TGTGCCAGTAGTACCACAGGGGTGTATAATTCACCCCTCCACTTT.